Given below is one TCR beta chain in context. Its cognate antigen is unknown. These data originate in a study of beta chain features in type 1 diabetes. The overall study: All samples combined gave 107,917,701 sorted cells for examination. Whole-study findings and limits: Compared to healthy donors, patients appeared to have naive, central memory and Treg TCRB repertoires that were more alike.

What was sequenced were expressed TCRB transcripts, since all of the isolated RNA had been reverse transcribed. The data were produced by immunoSEQ multiplex PCR, yet TCRdb's version contains in-frame clones alone and is incomplete. Of around 500,000 clones in the sample, around 10% were seen once. Per the germline V gene, CDR1 is SGDLS and CDR2 is YYNGEE. Trimming shortened V by 0 bases and J by 0 bases, and 6 bases separated the two germline ends. The CDR3 spans 14 residues. The TCR was taken from a woman aged 18-29 years in good health. The source material was naive CD4+ T cells from blood. The V gene is TRBV9, the J gene TRBJ1-1; D unclear. CDR3 in DNA: TGTGCCAGCAGCGTAGCTGAGATGAACACTGAAGCTTTCTTT. As protein: CASSVAEMNTEAFF.